Listed below are T cell receptor beta chains from one sample, sequenced in a study of cytomegalovirus exposure and HLA in healthy donors. The protocol was immunoSEQ multiplex PCR, while the TCRdb copy is restricted to in-frame clones and leaves out a portion. The sample carries about 200,000 clones, around 77% recorded once. The sample comprised PBMCs. The receptors come from a woman in her thirties in good health and CMV-seronegative. Each CDR3 is given with its conserved first and last residue. The order of the fields is J gene, V gene, clone size, D gene, CDR3 protein, CDR3 DNA. The D gene is left open where the match is weak. Part of the rows lack a size; the others show once, few, many or a class for expanded clones.

j_call: TRBJ2-5
v_call: TRBV4-1
clone_size: .
d_call: .
cdr3_aa: CASSHPTGGGETQYF
cdr3_nt: TGCGCCAGCAGCCATCCCACAGGGGGAGGGGAGACCCAGTACTTC

j_call: TRBJ1-1
v_call: TRBV6-6
clone_size: few
d_call: .
cdr3_aa: CASSRQVNTEAFF
cdr3_nt: TGTGCCAGCAGCCGACAGGTGAACACTGAAGCTTTCTTT

j_call: TRBJ2-3
v_call: TRBV7-2
clone_size: .
d_call: .
cdr3_aa: CASSLAGGVDTQYF
cdr3_nt: TGTGCCAGCAGCTTAGCGGGAGGAGTAGATACGCAGTATTTT

j_call: TRBJ2-7
v_call: TRBV4-1
clone_size: .
d_call: .
cdr3_aa: CASSQFPGLAGSYEQYF
cdr3_nt: TGCGCCAGCAGCCAATTCCCCGGGCTAGCCGGTTCCTACGAGCAGTACTTC

j_call: TRBJ2-3
v_call: TRBV5-1
clone_size: .
d_call: .
cdr3_aa: CASSLGRGTDTQYF
cdr3_nt: TGCGCCAGCAGCTTGGGCAGGGGTACAGATACGCAGTATTTT

j_call: TRBJ2-5
v_call: TRBV10-3
clone_size: .
d_call: .
cdr3_aa: CAIRREGETQYF
cdr3_nt: TGTGCCATCAGGCGGGAAGGAGAGACCCAGTACTTC

j_call: TRBJ2-3
v_call: TRBV10-3
clone_size: .
d_call: .
cdr3_aa: CATAPYREGGTDTQYF
cdr3_nt: TGTGCCACCGCACCCTACAGGGAAGGGGGCACAGATACGCAGTATTTT

j_call: TRBJ2-5
v_call: TRBV6-5
clone_size: .
d_call: .
cdr3_aa: CASSPEGGGRQTQYF
cdr3_nt: TGTGCCAGCAGTCCAGAAGGGGGGGGCCGGCAGACCCAGTACTTC

j_call: TRBJ1-2
v_call: TRBV7-8
clone_size: .
d_call: .
cdr3_aa: CASSLVSRVANYGYTF
cdr3_nt: TGTGCCAGCAGCTTAGTATCACGGGTTGCGAACTATGGCTACACCTTC

j_call: TRBJ1-5
v_call: TRBV6-6
clone_size: .
d_call: .
cdr3_aa: CASSYIGIGQPQHF
cdr3_nt: TGTGCCAGCAGTTACATCGGGATTGGACAGCCCCAGCATTTT

j_call: TRBJ2-1
v_call: TRBV7-9
clone_size: .
d_call: TRBD2
cdr3_aa: CASSLSGGSYNEQFF
cdr3_nt: TGTGCCAGCAGCTTATCGGGGGGCTCCTACAATGAGCAGTTCTTC

j_call: TRBJ2-1
v_call: TRBV13
clone_size: .
d_call: TRBD2
cdr3_aa: CASSPRGGVLYNEQFF
cdr3_nt: TGTGCCAGCAGCCCCCGGGGGGGGGTTCTCTACAATGAGCAGTTCTTC

j_call: TRBJ2-1
v_call: TRBV4-2
clone_size: .
d_call: .
cdr3_aa: CASSQGRSASYSYNEQFF
cdr3_nt: TGTGCCAGCAGCCAAGGACGGAGCGCCAGCTACTCCTACAATGAGCAGTTCTTC

j_call: TRBJ2-3
v_call: TRBV19
clone_size: .
d_call: .
cdr3_aa: CASSVSGIDTQYF
cdr3_nt: TGTGCCAGTAGTGTGTCAGGGATAGATACGCAGTATTTT

j_call: TRBJ2-7
v_call: TRBV27
clone_size: .
d_call: .
cdr3_aa: CASSLFGETYEQYF
cdr3_nt: TGTGCCAGCAGTTTATTCGGGGAAACCTACGAGCAGTACTTC

j_call: TRBJ2-2
v_call: TRBV5-1
clone_size: .
d_call: .
cdr3_aa: CASSSSIASTGELFF
cdr3_nt: TGCGCCAGCAGCTCCTCGATAGCGAGCACCGGGGAGCTGTTTTTT

j_call: TRBJ1-4
v_call: TRBV7-2
clone_size: .
d_call: .
cdr3_aa: CASSLAWADRGLFF
cdr3_nt: TGTGCCAGCAGCTTAGCGTGGGCGGATCGGGGACTGTTTTTT